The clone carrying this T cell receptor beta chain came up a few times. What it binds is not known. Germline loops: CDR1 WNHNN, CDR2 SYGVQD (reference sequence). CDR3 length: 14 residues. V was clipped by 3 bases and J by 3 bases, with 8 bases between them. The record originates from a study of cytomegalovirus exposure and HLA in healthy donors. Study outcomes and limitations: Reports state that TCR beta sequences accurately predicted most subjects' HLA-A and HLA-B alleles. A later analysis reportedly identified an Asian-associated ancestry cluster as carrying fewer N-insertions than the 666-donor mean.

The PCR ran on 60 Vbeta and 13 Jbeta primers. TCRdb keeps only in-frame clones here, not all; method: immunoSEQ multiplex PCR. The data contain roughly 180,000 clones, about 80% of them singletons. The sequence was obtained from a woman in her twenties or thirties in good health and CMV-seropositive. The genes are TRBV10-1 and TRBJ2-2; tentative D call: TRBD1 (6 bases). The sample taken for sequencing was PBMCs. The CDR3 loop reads CASSDPGDTGELFF. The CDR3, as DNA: TGCGCCAGCAGTGACCCAGGGGACACCGGGGAGCTGTTTTTT.